This TCR beta chain derives from a study of long-term antiretroviral therapy in people with HIV (dated by TCRdb to between 2020 and 2023). Notes on the research overall: The earliest samples were collected roughly a decade before the 2015 WHO recommendation for immediate ART, at a time when ART was usually postponed until CD4 counts fell. A retrospective serial study tested whether changes in peripheral blood TRB repertoire composition and diversity were associated with ART initiation and durable HIV suppression. No cross-contamination during QIAcube processing was shown when test extractions of a monoclonal T-cell line were performed alongside about 30 polyclonal samples. Among the 30 or so participants with HIV, about a dozen were female. A total of 192 cryopreserved PBMC samples were contributed to the cohort by 30 adults with confirmed HIV infection, with samples collected serially over a mean of roughly six years (range 1-12).

CDR1 SGHRS and CDR2 YFSETQ are derived from the germline V gene. V has 5 bases trimmed and J has 7 bases trimmed; junction bases matching no gene number 4. From its cysteine to its phenylalanine, the CDR3 spans 14 amino acids. CDR3 DNA only is kept here, 42 bases in frame from base 1. Concerning this clone: Its binding antigen is unknown. Base qualities are missing; no much larger clone stands one base away.

Participants were included only if at least one PBMC sample before ART initiation and at least two post-ART samples were available. Every participant with HIV received treatment in the United States of America. Cryopreserved samples of roughly 0.95-10 million PBMC were thawed and washed before DNA extraction. At the time of the earliest PBMC sample for each participant with HIV, ages ranged from about 20 to 54 years. PBMC samples from each participant spanned 1-4 timepoints before ART initiation and 2-8 timepoints after ART initiation, with a median of 7 samples. Serial HIV viral load, CD4+ T-cell count, ART history and demographic data were obtained for every participant. Genomic DNA was extracted from unsorted PBMC with a Qiagen kit on a QIAcube, with processing performed in batches of 12 samples. The immunoSEQ hsTCRB v3.0 assay was used at survey level resolution for TRB variable region sequencing. TRB sequencing targeted a depth of 40,000-50,000 T-cell genomes per sample. TRB libraries were pooled and sequenced on an Illumina MiSeq using a v3 150-cycle kit. As for the original processing: Repertoire analysis ran in R within a reproducible Nextflow workflow covering QC, data transformation and analysis. Custom analyses were implemented in LymphoSeq2, an R package for AIRR-Seq data exploration. A handful of samples that yielded fewer than 5000 total TRB sequences were excluded, so that approximately 170 HIV repertoires were analyzed. Among the roughly 190 retained HIV repertoires, about 57 were collected before ART initiation and 120 to 130 were collected after ART initiation. Repertoires were downsampled to 5000 TRB nucleotide sequences, and summary statistics were averaged over 100 downsampling iterations. TRB sequences were retained for analysis only if CDR3 regions of at least seven amino acids were present. Diversity was assessed using a clonality score derived from Shannon entropy and using the Gini coefficient. In the repertoire networks, any two of the top 5000 CDR3 amino acid sequences were connected whenever the two sequences differed by an edit distance of one. For TRB CDR3 amino acid sequences, antigen specificity groups and MHC restriction were predicted with GLIPH2. Known CMV, EBV, HIV or tissue antigen associations were flagged by matching CDR3 amino acid sequences against VDJdb and McPAS-TCR. Pre-ART, post-ART and control groups were compared with Wilcoxon signed-rank tests and Holm-Bonferroni correction. TCRdb holds this immuneACCESS table with in-frame rearrangements only. Some clones are missing; in checked studies, unresolved V genes explain under half, and the rest has no known cause. V, J and clone size derive from that table, while D and trimming were established from the DNA sequence. In this sample the table shows about 39,000 clones, more than 70% of which occur a single time. 5.5% to 6.5% of the sample is held by the ten biggest clonotypes.

Study-wide findings and limitations: No data were available on ART adherence, viral resistance or therapy changes, limiting inferences about post-ART repertoire changes. Because cell numbers in pre-ART samples were limited, unsorted PBMC were profiled instead of sorted CD4+ and CD8+ T cells. Expanded TRB clones identified before ART initiation dominated the repertoire at all time points, although this dominance fluctuated and declined in many PLHIV after ART. Owing to limited PBMC availability, only the TCR beta chain was sequenced, without alpha chain pairing. CDR3 length ranges in HIV repertoires were narrower than in controls, and network structure suggested an antigen-experienced repertoire with only a slight naive shift after ART. A significant increase in TRB diversity was found to be associated with ART initiation, although TRB diversity was observed to remain significantly below that of transplant donor controls even after long-term ART. The samples span the years 2004 to 2017, and the ART regimens used at that time may not be as effective as current regimens.

The V and J segments used are TRBV5-1 and TRBJ2-1; 12 of the junction bases match TRBD2. The specimen was unsorted PBMCs, collected 3.1 years after starting antiretroviral therapy. The sequence was collected from a woman aged 45-60 years with HIV. The sequenced DNA is TGCGCCAGCAGTGAGACTAGCGGGGGAAATGAGCAGTTCTTC. It codes for CASSETSGGNEQFF.